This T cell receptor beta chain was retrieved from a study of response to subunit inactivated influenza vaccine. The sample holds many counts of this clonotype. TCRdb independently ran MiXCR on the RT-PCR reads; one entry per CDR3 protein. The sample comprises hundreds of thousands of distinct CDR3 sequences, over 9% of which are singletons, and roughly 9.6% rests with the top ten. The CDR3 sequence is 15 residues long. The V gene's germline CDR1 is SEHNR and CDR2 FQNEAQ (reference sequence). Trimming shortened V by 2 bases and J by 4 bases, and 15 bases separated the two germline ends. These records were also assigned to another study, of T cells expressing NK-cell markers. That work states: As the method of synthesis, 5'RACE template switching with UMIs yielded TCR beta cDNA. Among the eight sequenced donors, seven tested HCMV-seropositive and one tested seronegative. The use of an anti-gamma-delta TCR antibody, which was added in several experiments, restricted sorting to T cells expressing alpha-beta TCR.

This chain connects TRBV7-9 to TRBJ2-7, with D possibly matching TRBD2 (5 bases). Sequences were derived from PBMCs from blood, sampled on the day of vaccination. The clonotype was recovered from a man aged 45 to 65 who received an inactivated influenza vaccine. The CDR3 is CASSLSGVRNYEQYF. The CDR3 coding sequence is TGTGCCAGCAGCTTATCCGGGGTCAGAAATTACGAGCAGTACTTC.